The clone carrying this TCR beta chain is a singleton in its sample. TCRdb recomputed calls from the 5' RACE reads with MiXCR, one row per CDR3 protein. The sample holds fewer than 450,000 distinct CDR3 sequences, 3% to 4.5% seen once. The CDR3 loop spans 17 amino acids. Trimming cost V 0 bases and J 2 bases; bases outside gene matches: 8. Germline CDR1 reads LGHDT; CDR2 reads YNNKEL (reference sequence). These data originate in a study of T cells after yellow fever vaccination. Sample: PBMCs, taken 5 days after the yellow fever booster vaccination. This rearrangement joins TRBV3-1 to TRBJ2-3; TRBD2 matches at 7 bases. The sequence was collected from a man younger than 35 who received the YFV17D yellow fever vaccine. CDR3 region: CASSQDAMGTITDTQYF. Here the CDR3 DNA reads TGTGCCAGCAGCCAAGATGCGATGGGGACTATCACAGATACGCAGTATTTT.